This passage covers 27 T cell receptor beta chains from one sample sequenced in a study of control samples from healthy donors and cancer patients. The repertoire was sequenced with immunoSEQ multiplex PCR; TCRdb's copy has only in-frame clones and lacks some. The table shows roughly 83,000 clones, with around 80% occurring only once. What was sequenced was blood. These receptors came from a woman aged 60-70 years in good health.

This clone has only one observation. The chain is built from TRBV6-5 and TRBJ1-3; 8 bases align to TRBD1. Germline V gene sequence: CDR1 MNHEY, CDR2 SVGAGI. The V and J ends lost 4 bases and 3 bases, in that order; junction bases with no gene match: 2. This CDR3 comprises 14 residues. CDR3 DNA sequence: TGTGCCAGCAGTTCGACAGGGGTTGGAAACACCATATATTTT. Protein product: CASSSTGVGNTIYF.

This sequence joins TRBV6-5 and TRBJ2-5; D is ambiguous. This CDR3 comprises 13 residues. Germline lookup yields CDR1 MNHEY and CDR2 SVGAGI. V lost 2 bases, J lost 1 base, and 5 bases lay in between. The CDR3 sequence is CASSYDTQETQYF. CDR3 in DNA: TGTGCCAGCAGTTACGACACCCAAGAGACCCAGTACTTC.

The chain couples TRBV29-1 to TRBJ2-2, with D hard to call. This CDR3 contains 13 residues. V lost 6 bases and J lost 5, with 13 bases in between. Germline assignment: CDR1 SQVTM and CDR2 ANQGSEA. The CDR3 bases are TGCAGCGTCCCGGCCCAGAGAACCGGGGAGCTGTTTTTT. Protein: CSVPAQRTGELFF.

In its sample, this clone was seen a few times. The chain links TRBV24-1 to TRBJ2-3; a possible D gene is TRBD2 (6 bases). CDR1 is KGHDR, CDR2 SFDVKD, per germline. V was trimmed by 3 bases and J by 0 bases, leaving 18 bases between them. The CDR3 consists of 18 residues. The CDR3 spells CATSDPPGGKVSTDTQYF. In DNA, the CDR3 is TGTGCCACCAGTGATCCACCTGGGGGGAAGGTTAGCACAGATACGCAGTATTTT.

Concerning this clone itself: The sample contains more than one DNA sequence encoding this CDR3. This chain connects TRBV7-9 to TRBJ1-2, with D possibly being TRBD1 (6 bases). The CDR3 is made up of 15 amino acids. V lost 7 bases and J 3 bases, leaving 18 bases between the germline ends. The germline gives CDR1 SEHNR, CDR2 FQNEAQ (reference sequence). The CDR3 DNA reads as TGTGCCAGCATAGGGGGGGGGCGGTCCGACTATGGCTACACCTTC. It specifies CASIGGGRSDYGYTF.

The rearrangement joins TRBV20-1 to TRBJ2-7; either TRBD1 or TRBD2 may supply D (6 bases each). The CDR3 loop spans 13 amino acids. Per germline, CDR1 DFQATT and CDR2 SNEGSKA (reference sequence). V lost 3 bases and J 1 base, leaving 10 bases between the germline ends. For the CDR3, the DNA is TGCAGTGCTAGTGGAGGGGGGTCCTACGAGCAGTACTTC. Protein: CSASGGGSYEQYF.

V gene TRBV7-9 combines with J gene TRBJ1-1; 9 bases agree with TRBD1. V dropped 4 bases and J dropped 4; count of bases not matched to a gene: 4. CDR3 length: 14 amino acids. Germline V gives CDR1 SEHNR, CDR2 FQNEAQ (reference sequence). The DNA of the CDR3 is TGTGCCAGCAGCTCCCTGACAGGGGGCACTGAAGCTTTCTTT. Its translation: CASSSLTGGTEAFF.

This sequence joins TRBV2 and TRBJ2-7; 11 bases match TRBD1. The trim removed 2 bases at V and 6 bases at J, leaving 6 bases unmatched. Germline CDR1 and CDR2: SNHLY and FYNNEI. The CDR3 is 15 residues long. CDR3 sequence (DNA): TGTGCCAGCAGTGAAATAGGACAGGGGGCTGGCGAGCAGTACTTC. Amino acids: CASSEIGQGAGEQYF.

V usage is TRBV19 and J usage is TRBJ2-1; D not certain. From germline, CDR1 is LNHDA and CDR2 SQIVND (reference sequence). This CDR3 is built from 17 residues. The V end was cut by 0 bases, the J end by 1 base, with 13 bases between. The DNA of the CDR3 is TGTGCCAGTAGTATAGACCCGATTCAGGTTTCCTACAATGAGCAGTTCTTC. Translating it yields CASSIDPIQVSYNEQFF.

The rearrangement uses TRBV3-1 (or the pseudogene TRBV3-2) and TRBJ2-4; D remains unclear. This CDR3 spans 14 amino acids. Germline CDR1 is LGHDT and CDR2 is YNNKEL (reference sequence). V was pared by 0 bases and J by 4 bases, with 7 bases between. CDR3 sequence (DNA): TGTGCCAGCAGCCAAGATGGCAGGAAAAACATTCAGTACTTC. Protein: CASSQDGRKNIQYF.

J is TRBJ1-2 and V is TRBV7-2, with D maybe TRBD1 (6 bases). Trimming shortened V by 3 bases and J by 2 bases, and 13 bases separated the two germline ends. Germline values: CDR1 SGHTA, CDR2 FQGNSA. The CDR3 runs to 15 residues. This CDR3 is CASSFTTGANYGYTF. The CDR3 DNA is TGTGCCAGCAGCTTCACGACAGGCGCCAACTATGGCTACACCTTC.

V gene TRBV19 combines with J gene TRBJ2-7; possible D gene TRBD2, 5 bases. Trimming removed 1 base from V and 3 bases from J, with 13 bases in between. The CDR3 contains 15 residues. CDR1 and CDR2 from the germline V gene are LNHDA and SQIVND (reference sequence). The CDR3 DNA follows: TGTGCCAGTAGTATAGGAGGCTCCCGGGACTACGAGCAGTACTTC. Translated: CASSIGGSRDYEQYF.

The rearrangement joins TRBV5-1 to TRBJ2-1; 11 nucleotides line up with TRBD2. Germline values: CDR1 SGHRS, CDR2 YFSETQ. The CDR3 is 16 amino acids. J was trimmed by 6 bases and V by 3 bases; bases with no gene match: 8. This chain's CDR3 is CASSSLAGGPSNEQFF. CDR3 in DNA: TGCGCCAGCAGCTCGCTAGCGGGAGGCCCTTCCAATGAGCAGTTCTTC.

The chain is built from TRBV11-2 and TRBJ1-1; D might be TRBD1 (5 bases). The CDR3 has 13 residues. Germline V gene lookup returns CDR1 SGHAT and CDR2 FQNNGV. V was cut by 1 base and J by 7 bases, with 10 bases left in between. CDR3 amino acids: CASSLGRQLEAFF. CDR3 bases: TGTGCCAGCAGCTTAGGACGACAGCTTGAAGCTTTCTTT.

The rearrangement uses TRBV7-8 and TRBJ1-2; 7 nucleotides line up with TRBD1. V shed 6 bases, J shed 4 bases, and the junction held 11 bases outside the gene matches. Germline V lookup: CDR1 SGHVS, CDR2 FQNEAQ. The CDR3 extends over 15 amino acids. The CDR3 loop is CASSSTGAVSYGYTF. The CDR3 coding sequence is TGTGCCAGCAGTTCCACAGGGGCGGTGTCCTATGGCTACACCTTC.

V is TRBV7-9 and J is TRBJ2-1, with TRBD1 matching over 8 bases. This CDR3 contains 15 residues. CDR1 and CDR2 (germline): SEHNR, FQNEAQ (reference sequence). The J segment lost 4 bases and the V segment lost 5 bases, leaving 7 bases of the junction unmatched. Written as DNA, the CDR3 is TGTGCCAGCAGCCGACGGACAGGGAGATACAATGAGCAGTTCTTC. Its protein product is CASSRRTGRYNEQFF.

This chain uses TRBV7-2 with TRBJ2-1; weak D call: TRBD2 (5 bases). CDR1 SGHTA and CDR2 FQGNSA come from the germline V gene. The V end was cut by 5 bases, the J end by 0 bases, with 17 bases between. The CDR3 runs 17 residues. The CDR3 DNA reads TGTGCCAGCAGCAAACATTATAGCGATAGCTCCTACAATGAGCAGTTCTTC. This encodes CASSKHYSDSSYNEQFF.

The chain is built from TRBV2 and TRBJ1-1, with TRBD1 matching over 7 bases. Germline CDR1 SNHLY, CDR2 FYNNEI. J was trimmed by 0 bases and V by 6 bases; bases with no gene match: 1. This CDR3 is 13 amino acids long. The CDR3, as DNA: TGTGCCAGCAGACAGGGGATGAACACTGAAGCTTTCTTT. Its protein product is CASRQGMNTEAFF.

The V and J genes are TRBV6-5 and TRBJ2-1, with 7 nucleotides matching TRBD1. The CDR3 runs 15 residues. V was pared by 6 bases and J by 4 bases, with 9 bases of the junction left unmatched. Germline-derived CDR1 and CDR2 are MNHEY and SVGAGI. For the CDR3, the DNA is TGTGCCAGCAGCTTTCAGGGGGTAGGTTACAATGAGCAGTTCTTC. This gives the protein CASSFQGVGYNEQFF.

The rearrangement joins TRBV5-1 to TRBJ2-2; perhaps TRBD2 as D (5 bases). V was clipped by 4 bases and J by 7 bases, with 11 bases between them. Looked up from germline, CDR1 is SGHRS and CDR2 is YFSETQ. CDR3 length: 13 amino acids. CDR3 protein: CASSLGGGGELFF. DNA for the CDR3: TGCGCCAGCAGCCTTGGAGGTGGCGGGGAGCTGTTTTTT.

The chain is built from TRBV6-5 and TRBJ2-1; D may be TRBD1 (5 bases). This CDR3 comprises 15 residues. Trimming cost V 5 bases and J 9 bases, with 20 bases left between them. The V gene's germline CDR1 is MNHEY and CDR2 SVGAGI. CDR3 residues: CASSRRQGPLAEQFF. The CDR3, as DNA: TGTGCCAGCAGTCGCCGGCAGGGTCCCTTGGCTGAGCAGTTCTTC.

Here the CDR3 DNA reads TGTGCCAGCAGCCAAGATGGGGCTAGCGGAGGCCTTACTCAGTACTTC. Its protein is CASSQDGASGGLTQYF. The chain uses TRBV4-2 and TRBJ2-4, with 7 positions matching TRBD2. The CDR3 runs 16 residues. Per the germline V gene, CDR1 is LGHNA and CDR2 is YNFKEQ. The V and J ends lost 0 bases and 12 bases, in that order; junction bases with no gene match: 14.

The chain is built from TRBV6-2 or TRBV6-3 and TRBJ1-1; no clear D. Looked up from germline, CDR1 is MNHEY and CDR2 is SVGEGT. Trimming took off 4 bases at V and 5 bases at J, with 17 bases between the two ends. This CDR3 has 15 amino acids. The chain's CDR3 is CASSSAQVGRTEAFF. CDR3 coding DNA: TGTGCCAGCAGTTCGGCCCAGGTTGGCAGGACTGAAGCTTTCTTT.

Only a few counts were recorded for this clone. The chain combines TRBV7-2 with TRBJ2-1, with D tentatively TRBD2 (6 bases). The CDR3 contains 13 residues. Trimming left V 8 bases short and J 3 bases short, with 11 bases between. Germline V lookup: CDR1 SGHTA, CDR2 FQGNSA. Here the CDR3 reads CASGTRGYNEQFF. The CDR3 coding sequence is TGTGCCAGCGGGACTCGGGGCTACAATGAGCAGTTCTTC.

This sequence joins TRBV13 and TRBJ2-2; D gene unclear. The CDR3 spans 14 residues. Trimming pared 0 bases from V and 4 bases from J, leaving 6 bases between. The germline gives CDR1 PRHDT, CDR2 FYEKMQ (reference sequence). As DNA, the CDR3 is TGTGCCAGCAGCTTAGGCCCGGCCACCGGGGAGCTGTTTTTT. It codes for CASSLGPATGELFF.

The gene calls are TRBV2 and TRBJ2-2, with D unclear. The CDR3 length is 12 residues. CDR1 is SNHLY, CDR2 FYNNEI, per germline. The germline V and J ends were trimmed by 8 bases and 5 bases, with 9 bases remaining between them. The CDR3 sequence: CASGSWTGELFF. CDR3 nucleotide sequence: TGTGCCAGCGGGTCTTGGACCGGGGAGCTGTTTTTT.

This clone was detected only once. The chain is built from TRBV11-2 and TRBJ2-2, with D uncertain. The CDR3 is 13 residues long. The V end was cut by 4 bases, the J end by 2 bases, with 5 bases between. Germline V gives CDR1 SGHAT, CDR2 FQNNGV. CDR3 DNA sequence: TGTGCCAGCAGCTCGACTAACACCGGGGAGCTGTTTTTT. As protein: CASSSTNTGELFF.